A single sample is the source of the 29 T cell receptor beta chains below, sequenced in a study of neurological immune-mediated disorders. TCRdb independently ran MiXCR on the 5' RACE reads; one entry per CDR3 protein. The data show 60,000 to 75,000 distinct CDR3 sequences, with more than 9.5% seen just once and around 12% held by the top ten. As to time point: longitudinal time-point 2. The sequencing sample was made of PBMCs. These receptors were taken from a man aged 30-40 years in good health.

This clonotype was seen ten or more times. The gene calls are TRBV21-1 and TRBJ2-5; the table's D call, TRBD2, was not checked against the DNA. TRBV21-1 represents a pseudogene. The CDR3 is 14 amino acids. The CDR3 is CASSKVGRRETQYF. CDR3 bases: TGTGCCAGCAGCAAAGTGGGCAGGAGGGAGACCCAGTACTTC.

This clonotype appeared many times. The V and J genes are TRBV25-1 and TRBJ2-1, with D tentatively TRBD1 (6 bases). The CDR3 consists of 16 residues. The germline V gene encodes CDR1 MGHDK and CDR2 SYGVNS. The germline V and J ends were trimmed by 6 bases and 0 bases, with 15 bases remaining between them. This CDR3 reads CASRRHRVSSYNEQFF. The CDR3 region has the DNA TGTGCCAGCAGGCGTCACAGGGTCAGCTCCTACAATGAGCAGTTCTTC.

This clonotype was found many times. CDR3 nucleotide sequence: TGTGCCAGCAGCCAAGCATCCTCTGGGGGCGGCGAGCAGTTCTTC. Translation gives CASSQASSGGGEQFF. The rearrangement uses TRBV3-1 and TRBJ2-1; maybe TRBD1 (6 bases). The CDR3 contains 15 residues. In germline, CDR1 is LGHDT, CDR2 YNNKEL (reference sequence). The V end was cut by 1 base, the J end by 10 bases, with 17 bases between.

The sample holds many counts of this clonotype. J is TRBJ1-4 and V is TRBV28, with 11 bases that match TRBD1. The CDR3 length is 15 residues. Trimming took 4 bases from V and 8 from J; bases not matched to a gene: 6. Germline V CDR1 and CDR2: MDHEN, SYDVKM. The CDR3 DNA follows: TGTGCCAGCAGTTCCCCCGGGACAGGGGGGGAAAAACTGTTTTTT. As protein: CASSSPGTGGEKLFF. Full variable domain (remainder filled in from reference TRBV28 and TRBJ1-4): DVKVTQSSRYLVKRTGEKVFLECVQDMDHENMFWYRQDPGLGLRLIYFSYDVKMKEKGDIPEGYSVSREKKERFSLILESASTNQTSMYLCASSSPGTGGEKLFFGSGTQLSVL.

The J gene is TRBJ2-1, the V gene TRBV7-6; D possibly corresponds to TRBD2 (6 bases). This CDR3 comprises 13 residues. V lost 3 bases, J lost 12 bases, and 15 bases lay in between. Per germline, CDR1 SGHVS and CDR2 FNYEAQ. The DNA for the CDR3 is TGTGCCAGCAGCTTTACTGGGGAGGCTGTGCAGTTCTTC. Its translation is CASSFTGEAVQFF.

This clonotype was seen at least ten times. The rearrangement links TRBV6-1 to TRBJ1-1, with unresolved D. Trimming pared 1 base from V and 3 bases from J, leaving 9 bases between. CDR1 and CDR2 (germline): MNHNS, SASEGT. This CDR3 comprises 14 residues. The CDR3 loop reads CASSEDWSDTEAFF. The CDR3 region has the DNA TGTGCCAGCAGTGAAGATTGGTCCGACACTGAAGCTTTCTTT.

This clonotype came up many times. The chain combines TRBV5-1 with TRBJ2-5; 10 bases map to TRBD2. V was clipped by 0 bases and J by 3 bases; unmatched bases: 5. This CDR3 has 16 residues. The germline V gene has CDR1 SGHRS and CDR2 YFSETQ. The CDR3 DNA follows: TGCGCCAGCAGCTTGGTAGCGGGAGGCCCAGAAGAGACCCAGTACTTC. This translates into CASSLVAGGPEETQYF.

As for this clonotype: A much larger clone sits a single nucleotide away, making a read error possible. This chain joins TRBV5-1 and TRBJ2-7, with 10 positions matching TRBD2. The CDR3 sequence is 15 residues long. Germline V CDR1 and CDR2: SGHRS, YFSETQ. CDR3 amino acids: CANSTLAGVAYEQYF. CDR3 DNA sequence: TGCGCCAACAGCACGCTAGCGGGAGTAGCCTACGAGCAGTACTTC.

This clonotype was counted many times. The V call is TRBV9, the J call TRBJ1-2; D unclear. Germline CDR1 reads SGDLS; CDR2 reads YYNGEE. The CDR3 runs to 15 residues. Trimming cost V 0 bases and J 8 bases, with 17 bases left between them. The CDR3 protein is CASSVAREPGWGYTF. CDR3 sequence (DNA): TGTGCCAGCAGCGTAGCAAGGGAACCCGGCTGGGGCTACACCTTC.

There are many counts of this clonotype. The V call is TRBV3-1, the J call TRBJ2-2; no firm D call. The germline V gene has CDR1 LGHDT and CDR2 YNNKEL (reference sequence). Trimming shortened V by 7 bases and J by 6 bases, and 9 bases separated the two germline ends. The CDR3 contains 12 residues. The CDR3 sequence: CASKESAGELFF. Written as DNA, the CDR3 is TGTGCCAGCAAGGAGTCAGCCGGGGAGCTGTTTTTT.

This clonotype was seen at least ten times. The rearrangement links TRBV29-1 to TRBJ2-5; 9 nucleotides agree with TRBD1. CDR1 is SQVTM, CDR2 ANQGSEA, per germline. The CDR3 has 14 amino acids. The V gene end was trimmed by 4 bases and the J gene end by 5 bases; junction bases not matched to a gene: 8. The DNA of the CDR3 is TGCAGCGTTGTAGGAACAGGGGGCTTGGAGACCCAGTACTTC. As protein: CSVVGTGGLETQYF.

The sample holds many counts of this clonotype. The gene calls are TRBV20-1 and TRBJ2-7; no definite D call. CDR3 length equals 16 residues. V was pared by 4 bases and J by 0 bases, with 19 bases between. Germline-derived CDR1 and CDR2 are DFQATT and SNEGSKA (reference sequence). The CDR3 DNA sequence: TGCAGTGCTAACAGACCGGAAGAAAGACTCTCCTACGAGCAGTACTTC. Protein: CSANRPEERLSYEQYF.

This chain connects TRBV7-2 to TRBJ2-5; D not certain. The CDR3 loop spans 13 amino acids. Between the trimmed V and J ends, which lost 4 bases and 5 bases, there was a span of 11 bases. Germline-derived CDR1 and CDR2 are SGHTA and FQGNSA. The CDR3 DNA sequence: TGTGCCAGCAGCTGGCACGAACAGGAGACCCAGTACTTC. The encoded protein is CASSWHEQETQYF.

Many counts were recorded for this clonotype. V and J are TRBV5-1 and TRBJ2-3; possibly TRBD2 for D (6 bases). V lost 7 bases and J lost 2, with 23 bases in between. The CDR3 consists of 17 residues. Germline V gene sequence: CDR1 SGHRS, CDR2 YFSETQ. The DNA for the CDR3 is TGCGCCAGCGTCCTGGTTCCGGGGGTAGCGGACACAGATACGCAGTATTTT. Protein: CASVLVPGVADTDTQYF. Full variable domain (outside the CDR3, taken from reference TRBV5-1 and TRBJ2-3): KAGVTQTPRYLIKTRGQQVTLSCSPISGHRSVSWYQQTPGQGLQFLFEYFSETQRNKGNFPGRFSGRQFSNSRSEMNVSTLELGDSALYLCASVLVPGVADTDTQYFGPGTRLTVL.

This clonotype has a count of ten or more. The chain couples TRBV28 to TRBJ2-5; D is perhaps TRBD2 (6 bases). The CDR3 has 20 residues. CDR1 is MDHEN and CDR2 is SYDVKM in the germline V gene. The germline V and J ends were trimmed by 2 bases and 5 bases, with 30 bases remaining between them. This CDR3 reads CASSLGTSVAAGRFRETQYF. In DNA, the CDR3 is TGTGCCAGCAGTTTAGGCACCAGCGTAGCCGCGGGACGCTTTAGGGAGACCCAGTACTTC.

This clonotype was counted many times. The CDR3: CASSLDSNTGELFF. CDR3 DNA sequence: TGTGCCAGCAGCCTGGACAGTAACACCGGGGAGCTGTTTTTT. V gene TRBV14 combines with J gene TRBJ2-2; D might be TRBD1 (6 bases). CDR3 length: 14 amino acids. Germline V gene data show CDR1 as SGHDN and CDR2 as FVKESK. The V and J ends lost 4 bases and 2 bases respectively, with 8 bases between them.

This clonotype has a count of ten or more. This chain links TRBV10-3 with TRBJ2-6; D is undetermined. Germline V lookup: CDR1 ENHRY, CDR2 SYGVKD. V was pared by 0 bases and J by 1 base, with 4 bases between. The CDR3 extends over 15 amino acids. CDR3 DNA: TGTGCCATCAGTGAGTCAGGGTCTGGGGCCAACGTCCTGACTTTC. Translation gives CAISESGSGANVLTF.

This clonotype was picked up many times. The chain couples TRBV20-1 to TRBJ2-7, with TRBD2 matching 7 bases. There are 13 residues in the CDR3. Trimming cost V 6 bases and J 6 bases; bases outside gene matches: 11. Germline CDR1 is DFQATT and CDR2 is SNEGSKA (reference sequence). CDR3 residues: CSAPGEGSSEQYF. For the CDR3, the DNA is TGCAGTGCCCCCGGGGAGGGTTCGTCCGAGCAGTACTTC.

This clonotype was seen repeatedly, ten times or more. The chain uses TRBV10-3 and TRBJ2-7; D tentatively reads TRBD1 or TRBD2 (5 bases each). The CDR3 covers 14 residues. Per the germline V gene, CDR1 is ENHRY and CDR2 is SYGVKD. V shed 6 bases and J shed 0 bases, with 12 bases lying between them. As DNA, the CDR3 is TGTGCCATCAGCGACCCAGGGAGCTCCTACGAGCAGTACTTC. The encoded protein is CAISDPGSSYEQYF.

There are many counts of this clonotype. The V gene is TRBV27, the J gene TRBJ1-2; 7 bases map to TRBD1. CDR1 and CDR2 (germline): MNHEY, SMNVEV (reference sequence). CDR3 length: 13 residues. V trimming: 10 bases; J trimming: 4 bases; junction bases outside the gene matches: 9. The CDR3 region is CATSDRESYGYTF. The CDR3 DNA follows: TGTGCCACCTCCGACAGGGAGAGCTATGGCTACACCTTC.

This clonotype showed up many times. The CDR3 DNA sequence: TGTGCCAGCAGTTTATATGGGGACTTAACCAAAAACATTCAGTACTTC. Protein: CASSLYGDLTKNIQYF. The chain employs TRBV28 and TRBJ2-4; D possibly corresponds to TRBD2 (6 bases). Looked up from germline, CDR1 is MDHEN and CDR2 is SYDVKM. The CDR3 is made up of 16 amino acids. V was clipped by 1 base and J by 2 bases, with 12 bases between them. The full variable domain, rest sourced from reference TRBV28 and TRBJ2-4, is DVKVTQSSRYLVKRTGEKVFLECVQDMDHENMFWYRQDPGLGLRLIYFSYDVKMKEKGDIPEGYSVSREKKERFSLILESASTNQTSMYLCASSLYGDLTKNIQYFGAGTRLSVL.

This clonotype was recorded at least ten times. This chain uses TRBV5-1 with TRBJ1-1; tentatively, D is TRBD1 (5 bases). The V end lost 2 bases, the J end lost 7 bases, and 9 bases lay between the germline ends. The CDR3 is 12 amino acids. Per the germline V gene, CDR1 is SGHRS and CDR2 is YFSETQ. The CDR3 DNA is TGCGCCAGCAGCTTAACACAGGATGAAGCTTTCTTT. Translated: CASSLTQDEAFF.

This clonotype was counted at least ten times. The chain links TRBV7-9 to TRBJ1-4; D is perhaps TRBD1 (6 bases). The germline V gene has CDR1 SEHNR and CDR2 FQNEAQ (reference sequence). V shed 6 bases and J shed 8 bases, with 16 bases lying between them. The CDR3 runs 14 residues. The CDR3 DNA reads TGTGCCAGCAGTAGTCTCGGGGGGGGCGAAAAACTGTTTTTT. Amino acid sequence: CASSSLGGGEKLFF.

This clonotype was detected many times. The chain couples TRBV18 to TRBJ1-5, with 8 positions matching TRBD1. CDR1 and CDR2 (germline): KGHSH, LQKENI. After removal of 3 bases from V and 6 bases from J, the junction contained 4 bases not matched to a gene. The CDR3 loop spans 14 amino acids. CDR3 sequence (DNA): TGTGCCAGCTCACCTCAGGGGGCTGCTCAGCCCCAGCATTTT. Encoded protein: CASSPQGAAQPQHF.

This clonotype was observed a single time. This chain links TRBV28 with TRBJ1-5; D call uncertain. The CDR3 runs 15 residues. V gave up 3 bases and J gave up 3 bases, with 12 bases separating them. Germline V gives CDR1 MDHEN, CDR2 SYDVKM. In DNA, the CDR3 is TGTGCCAGCAGTTTTCTGCAGGTTAACAATCAGCCCCAGCATTTT. Protein: CASSFLQVNNQPQHF.

The chain has TRBV12-3 or TRBV12-4 and TRBJ2-3, with D maybe TRBD2 (5 bases). The CDR3 contains 15 residues. Trimming removed 2 bases from V and 9 bases from J, with 18 bases in between. The CDR3 region is CASSLRATGLGTQYF. The CDR3 DNA follows: TGTGCCAGCAGTTTAAGGGCGACGGGGTTGGGCACGCAGTATTTT.

This clonotype showed up many times. The chain combines TRBV5-1 with TRBJ2-3; D might be TRBD1 (6 bases). V was clipped by 3 bases and J by 4 bases, with 18 bases between them. The CDR3 has 16 residues. Germline V gene data show CDR1 as SGHRS and CDR2 as YFSETQ. The CDR3 spells CASSSDPRGLADTQYF. The CDR3 nucleotides read TGCGCCAGCAGCTCGGACCCCAGGGGCCTGGCAGATACGCAGTATTTT.

This clonotype has only a few counts. This may be a read error: a much more frequent sequence differs by one nucleotide. The genes are TRBV4-1 and TRBJ2-7, with D maybe TRBD2 (6 bases). Germline lookup yields CDR1 MGHRA and CDR2 YSYEKL. Trimming stripped 1 base from V and 4 bases from J, with 11 bases between. The CDR3 runs 14 residues. The DNA of the CDR3 is TGCGCCAGCAGCCAAGCATCTAGCGTGTACGAGCAGTACTTC. Its protein is CASSQASSVYEQYF.

This clonotype was seen many times. The chain combines TRBV29-1 with TRBJ1-1; D unresolved. V lost 8 bases and J lost 1, with 14 bases in between. Germline V CDR1 and CDR2: SQVTM, ANQGSEA. The CDR3 has 13 residues. The CDR3 DNA is TGCAGCTCGGTCGGGTTAGAGAACACTGAAGCTTTCTTT. It specifies CSSVGLENTEAFF.